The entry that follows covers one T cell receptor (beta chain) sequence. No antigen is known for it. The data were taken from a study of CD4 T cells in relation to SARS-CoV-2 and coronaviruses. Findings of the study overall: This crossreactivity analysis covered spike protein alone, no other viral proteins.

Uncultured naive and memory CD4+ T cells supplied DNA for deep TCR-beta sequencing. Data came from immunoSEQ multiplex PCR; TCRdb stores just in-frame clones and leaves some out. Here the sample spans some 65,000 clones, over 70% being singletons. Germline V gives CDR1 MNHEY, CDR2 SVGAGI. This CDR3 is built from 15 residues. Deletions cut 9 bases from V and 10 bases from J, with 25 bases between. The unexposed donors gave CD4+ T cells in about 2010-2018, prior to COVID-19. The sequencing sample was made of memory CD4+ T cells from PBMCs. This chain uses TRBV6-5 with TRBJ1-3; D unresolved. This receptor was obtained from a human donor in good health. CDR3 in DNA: TGTGCCAGGACCCGGACGGGCTTGGAGCGGCGGACCATATATTTT. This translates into CARTRTGLERRTIYF.